The following is a T cell receptor (beta chain) sequence with its context. The clone's antigen remains unknown. The input lacks base qualities; no much larger clone sits a single base away. Donors were healthy HIV-negative adults with no recently reported acute infections or vaccinations. All donors were Caucasian adults living in Nashville, Tennessee, USA. Magnetic negative selection was used to enrich CD4+ T cells, after which naive cells were positively selected on CD45RA and the negative fraction became the memory subset. Blood was obtained by leukapheresis, after which PBMCs were separated by Ficoll-Histopaque density gradient centrifugation and cryopreserved in liquid nitrogen vapor phase. Purity and quantity of every magnetically sorted T cell population were checked by analytical flow cytometry. Genomic DNA was isolated from every sorted fraction and measured by UV absorbance on a Nanodrop 2000c.

The sample belongs to a study of shared clonotypes between healthy human individuals (dated by TCRdb to the early 2020s). In terms of the full investigation: A couple of women and three men aged 18 to 49 years were included in the cohort. Per donor, three plates each were used for CD4 naive and CD4 memory, two for CD8 naive, and one for CD8 memory. Libraries were prepared and TCR repertoires were sequenced by different laboratories using diverse techniques, in order to increase sequencing depth and limit assay-specific biases. To estimate repertoire size and how much clonotypes are shared between individuals, the study performed deep sequencing of blood TCR repertoires from about five healthy adults. Between about 0.8 and 9 billion PBMCs per donor were obtained by leukapheresis. Overall results and qualifications from the work: Across a few donors, about 5% of naive CD4, 3% to 4% of naive CD8, 2.3% of memory CD4, and about 0.4% of memory CD8 clonotypes were shared. Because the study included only a small number of donors, the genetic and exposure-history diversity represented was limited. Only blood was sampled, and tissue TCR repertoires likely differ from those in blood. Pairwise subsampling led to the expectation that sequencing depth would affect the degree of clonotype sharing among donors. Naive subsets generally had larger estimated clonotype richness than memory subsets. Incomplete sequencing was indicated by rarefaction of sorted-subset datasets, despite the large sequencing depth. Higher generation probabilities were observed for clonotypes shared by all four sorted-subset donors than for non-shared clonotypes.

The CDR3, from cysteine to phenylalanine, totals 17 residues. The kept DNA is CDR3 alone, 51 bases in frame from the first base. Using the deep immunoSEQ assay, TCR CDR3 regions were amplified from genomic DNA by multiplex PCR. Extracted genomic DNA from each cell subset was spread evenly across all wells of several immunoSEQ 96-well plates, with each plate serving as a replicate. Each replicate PCR for sorted subsets received around 210 ng genomic DNA, equal to some 32,000 T cell genomes. Purified libraries were measured with a Qubit 3.0 fluorometer, size-checked on a Bioanalyzer 2100, and measured again with the KAPA Library Quantification kit. Every immunoSEQ 96-well plate was sequenced on a dedicated single-read 150-cycle Illumina NextSeq 550 flow cell. For the original study's pipeline: Because the immunoSEQ output held only junctional sequences and lacked quality scores, the filtering could not match the filtering applied to full-length reads. Sequences were annotated with PyIR, a Python wrapper for IgBLAST v1.9, and V/J genes and CDR3 were assigned using IMGT germline references. Reads with weak V/J assignments (E-value above 1e-6), missing CDR3, stop codons, out-of-frame junctions, or ambiguous translated residues were removed. V3J clonotypes were defined as sequences sharing an identical inferred V gene, J gene, and CDR3 amino acid sequence. To compute the percentage overlap between repertoires, the number of shared unique clonotypes was divided by the size of the smaller repertoire. Three approaches were used to assess repertoire richness: RTK rarefaction, the Chao1 estimator, and Recon v2.1 estimates of unobserved clonotypes. Generation probabilities were computed with OLGA for all TCRbeta clonotypes obtained by the gDNA method from several donors. TCRdb mirrors the immuneACCESS table, restricted to in-frame sequences. Some clones are absent from its copies; in checked studies, under half trace to an unresolved V gene, and the reason for the others is unknown. V and J calls and clone size come straight from that table; D and trimming were deduced from the DNA. A total of a few hundred thousand clones appear in this sample, more than 95% of them only once. About 0.06% of the sample goes to the ten largest clones.

The sequence was collected from a woman younger than 45 in good health. The sequenced sample was naive CD4+ T cells sorted from blood. The intended sense of this specimen's cell subset or site label: CD45RA+ positively selected. The rearrangement joined TRBV12-1 to TRBJ1-5; TRBD1 is the table's D call and was not checked against the DNA. TRBV12-1 is a recognized pseudogene. The DNA sequence is as follows: TGTGCCAGCCGATCGGACAGGGAATTAAGGGACAATCAGCCCCAGCATTTT. This yields the protein CASRSDRELRDNQPQHF.